What follows is one TCR beta chain and its context. Its antigen remains undetermined. One base away there is no much larger clone; base qualities are not given. The sample is drawn from a study of T-cell memory formation after mild COVID-19 (dated by TCRdb to about 2021). Study-level background: TCR sequence clusters from the two donors were largely donor specific. Two young, previously healthy adult volunteers made up the cohort, one male and one female. Longitudinal TCRalpha and TCRbeta repertoire sequencing tracked T-cell clones expanding and contracting after mild COVID-19 in a couple of donors.

The CDR3 holds 14 amino acids from the cysteine to the phenylalanine. The read is trimmed to its CDR3 DNA, 42 bases read in frame from base 1. Taken from the germline V gene (reference sequence), the CDR1 and CDR2 loops are SGHNT and YYREEE. After removal of 4 bases from V and 5 bases from J, the junction retains 5 bases not matched to a gene. General study outcomes and caveats: Clones contracting from day 15 to 85 had balanced CD4/CD8 phenotypes, while a second wave expanding from day 15 to 37 was biased towards CD4+. The study covered only a couple of mild cases, and larger cohorts including severe cases with pre-infection samples were considered necessary. The second-wave clones that peaked on day 37 were not confirmed to be SARS-CoV-2 specific. Contracting CD4+ clones were found mainly in CM and EM memory subsets, while CD8+ clones were enriched in EMRA. Some responding clones were detected in pre-infection memory, which suggested that pre-existing cross-reactive memory T cells had joined the SARS-CoV-2 response.

Reads for this sample came from an Illumina NovaSeq 6000. TCRalpha and TCRbeta cDNA libraries were built by 5'RACE with constant-segment primers, adding sample barcodes and unique molecular identifiers. Trizol reagent was used to extract RNA from every sample. Libraries were amplified in two PCR steps, with a second sample barcode and Illumina TruSeq adapters added in the second step. Libraries were sequenced on an Illumina NovaSeq with 2 x 150 bp paired-end reads. The source study handled its data this way. The reads were demultiplexed and collapsed into UMI-guided consensus sequences using migec v1.2.7. Using mixcr v2.1.11, UMI consensuses were aligned to TRA and TRB V and J templates and then assembled into clonotypes. A clonotype was counted as expanded or contracted only when both edgeR and NoisET called the clonotype significant, with the noise models trained on biological replicates. For edgeR calls, the thresholds were a false discovery rate-adjusted p below 0.01 and a log2 fold-change of 1. PCA with hierarchical clustering of max-normalized trajectories of the 1000 most abundant clonotypes was used as exploratory dynamics analysis. The CD4 or CD8 phenotype of responding clones was assigned using the separately sequenced CD4+ and CD8+ repertoires. TCRdb redid the processing of the public reads, applying fastp at Q25 and MiXCR, and retained in-frame beta chains. Each CDR3 protein gets just one entry, which takes the most common genes and DNA from the rows behind it. None of the V and J calls come from the authors' own analysis; TCRdb made them. The table for this sample lists hundreds of thousands of distinct CDR3 sequences; approximately 23% of them were counted only once. Roughly an eighth of the sample lies in the top ten.

Ficoll-Paque density gradient centrifugation was the method used to isolate PBMCs. Recombination linked TRBV5-4 to TRBJ2-4; 8 junctional bases match TRBD1. The sequence was obtained from an adult woman who had mild COVID-19 (a few samples of this study predate the infection). The sample titles of this study are shuffled in the database, so cell type and time point are left out; the donor was told from shared clones. The source material was PBMCs or a T cell subset sorted from them (not recorded which). CDR3 loop: CASSPSRGQNIQYF. The nucleotides are TGTGCCAGCAGCCCATCCAGGGGGCAAAACATTCAGTACTTC. Joined to the reference TRBV5-4 and TRBJ2-4 proteins, this CDR3 gives the full variable domain: ETGVTQSPTHLIKTRGQQVTLRCSSQSGHNTVSWYQQALGQGPQFIFQYYREEENGRGNFPPRFSGLQFPNYSSELNVNALELDDSALYLCASSPSRGQNIQYFGAGTRLSVL.